These 13 T cell receptor beta chains were sequenced from one sample in a study of PD-1 blockade in classical Hodgkin lymphoma. Every single patient, without exception, relapsed after autologous stem cell transplantation, and brentuximab vedotin exposure varied. The repertoire was sequenced with immunoSEQ multiplex PCR; TCRdb's copy has only in-frame clones and lacks some. The profile covers tens of thousands of clones, with 89% appearing a single time and less than 25% taken by the ten largest. The input for sequencing was peripheral blood mononuclear cells (PBMCs), taken at baseline. Source of these receptors: a human donor with classical Hodgkin lymphoma.

The chain links TRBV28 to TRBJ2-1; 15 bases fit TRBD2. The CDR3 is 16 amino acids. CDR1 is MDHEN and CDR2 is SYDVKM in the germline V gene. The trim removed 5 bases at V and 5 bases at J, leaving 4 bases unmatched. The CDR3 nucleotides read TGTGCCAGCAGTCCGCGGACTAGCGGGAGGGACAATGAGCAGTTCTTC. Amino acid sequence: CASSPRTSGRDNEQFF.

The rearrangement uses TRBV2 and TRBJ1-2; 7 positions agree with TRBD1. The CDR3 has 15 amino acids. V dropped 3 bases and J dropped 6; count of bases not matched to a gene: 10. Germline V lookup: CDR1 SNHLY, CDR2 FYNNEI. DNA for the CDR3: TGTGCCAGCAGTGACATCTCGGCAGGGGGGGATGGCTACACCTTC. Its translation is CASSDISAGGDGYTF.

V gene TRBV5-1 combines with J gene TRBJ2-3, with D hard to call. This CDR3 is 13 amino acids long. V lost 4 bases, J lost 5 bases, and 11 bases lay in between. In germline, CDR1 is SGHRS, CDR2 YFSETQ. The CDR3 here is CASSEASKDTQYF. The CDR3 nucleotides read TGCGCCAGCAGCGAGGCCAGTAAAGATACGCAGTATTTT.

This chain connects TRBV5-8 to TRBJ2-1; 9 bases agree with TRBD1. The length of the CDR3 is 14 residues. Trimming cost V 5 bases and J 6 bases; bases outside gene matches: 6. CDR1 is SGHTS, CDR2 YDEGEE, per germline. DNA of the CDR3: TGTGCCAGCAGTCGGGACAGGGCAACCAATGAGCAGTTCTTC. Translated: CASSRDRATNEQFF.

V gene TRBV5-6 combines with J gene TRBJ2-2; D is unresolved. The V gene's germline CDR1 is SGHDT and CDR2 YYEEEE. V was trimmed by 1 base and J by 4 bases, leaving 20 bases between them. This CDR3 has 18 residues. The CDR3 DNA is TGTGCCAGCAGCTTGTACGGGTCTTTAGGGTGGAGCACCGGGGAGCTGTTTTTT. Amino acid sequence: CASSLYGSLGWSTGELFF.

V gene TRBV5-1 combines with J gene TRBJ2-1; D is perhaps TRBD2 (5 bases). Looked up from germline, CDR1 is SGHRS and CDR2 is YFSETQ. This CDR3 has 16 residues. The ends were cut back, 0 bases at V and 1 base at J, with 11 bases in the middle. Here the CDR3 reads CASSLGEGVSYNEQFF. The CDR3 DNA reads as TGCGCCAGCAGCTTGGGTGAGGGAGTATCCTACAATGAGCAGTTCTTC.

V and J are TRBV28 and TRBJ2-1; 8 nucleotides line up with TRBD1. Trimming at V came to 7 bases and at J to 5 bases, leaving 7 bases not matched to a gene. Germline lookup yields CDR1 MDHEN and CDR2 SYDVKM. This CDR3 region has 14 residues. The chain's CDR3 is CASTKDREDNEQFF. In nucleotides, the CDR3 is TGTGCCAGCACCAAGGACAGGGAAGACAATGAGCAGTTCTTC.

This chain connects TRBV10-1 to TRBJ1-1; the D gene is possibly TRBD1 (6 bases). Germline CDR1 reads WNHNN; CDR2 reads SYGVQD (reference sequence). The V and J ends lost 1 base and 5 bases respectively, with 14 bases between them. CDR3 length: 15 amino acids. CDR3 loop: CASSEYGRGETEAFF. The CDR3, as DNA: TGCGCCAGCAGTGAGTACGGCAGGGGTGAAACTGAAGCTTTCTTT.

DNA of the CDR3: TGTGCCAGCGGTCTCTCTGGAAGCTATGGCTACACCTTC. Its protein is CASGLSGSYGYTF. V gene TRBV7-2 combines with J gene TRBJ1-2, with unresolved D. Germline CDR1 SGHTA, CDR2 FQGNSA. CDR3 length: 13 amino acids. V was shortened by 8 bases and J by 4 bases, with 14 bases between the two germline ends. The full variable domain, in which reference TRBV7-2 and TRBJ1-2 provide the parts outside the CDR3, is GAGVSQSPSNKVTEKGKDVELRCDPISGHTALYWYRQSLGQGLEFLIYFQGNSAPDKSGLPSDRFSAERTGGSVSTLTIQRTQQEDSAVYLCASGLSGSYGYTFGSGTRLTVV.

The table lists this clone with a few counts. This rearrangement joins TRBV2 to TRBJ2-7; TRBD2 matches 7 bases. The CDR3 runs to 13 residues. V shed 8 bases, J shed 2 bases, and the junction held 6 bases outside the gene matches. CDR1 is SNHLY, CDR2 FYNNEI, per germline. The CDR3 region is CASVPGTTYEQYF. The DNA of the CDR3 is TGTGCCAGCGTACCCGGGACTACCTACGAGCAGTACTTC.

The chain has TRBV6-5 and TRBJ2-5; no definite D call. V dropped 2 bases and J dropped 5 bases, with 12 bases sitting between them. The CDR3 extends over 14 amino acids. The germline gives CDR1 MNHEY, CDR2 SVGAGI. The CDR3 DNA reads as TGTGCCAGCAGTTACGGTATGGGTTTGGAGACCCAGTACTTC. Translating it yields CASSYGMGLETQYF.

This clone was counted between two and nine times. The rearrangement uses TRBV19 and TRBJ1-2; unclear D gene. The CDR3 runs 11 residues. Germline lookup yields CDR1 LNHDA and CDR2 SQIVND (reference sequence). Between the trimmed V and J ends, which lost 5 bases and 5 bases, there was a span of 6 bases. Here the CDR3 reads CASSPGYGYTF. The CDR3 nucleotides are TGTGCCAGTAGTCCGGGTTATGGCTACACCTTC.

CDR3 loop: CASGFVGAHEQYF. In nucleotides, the CDR3 is TGTGCTAGTGGTTTCGTCGGTGCCCACGAGCAGTACTTC. The rearrangement uses TRBV12-5 and TRBJ2-7; D unresolved. V lost 3 bases and J lost 5, with 11 bases in between. The CDR3 sequence is 13 residues long. CDR1 and CDR2 (germline): LGHNT, FRNRAP.